These 30 T cell receptor beta chains originate from one sample sequenced in a study of shared clonotypes between healthy human individuals (dated by TCRdb to the early 2020s). For the CD8 naive samples, CD45RO-negative cells were positively selected for CCR7, yielding a CD45RA+CCR7+ population from which TemRA cells were excluded. Libraries were prepared through the immunoSEQ multiplex PCR assay. What TCRdb holds here is the immuneACCESS table cut down to in-frame rearrangements. Part of the clones is not present; checked against another copy, under half of the missing clones reflect an unresolved V gene, and the others are unexplained. Present in this sample are millions of clones, just under 95% of which were seen just once. Of the sample, 0.9% to 1.4% is held by the ten largest clones. The specimen sequenced was naive CD8+ T cells sorted from blood. The sample's cell subset or site label is to be understood as: CD45RA+CCR7+. The receptor source for this set is a man between 18 and 35 years old in good health.

A note on this clone: Additional DNA sequences in this sample encode the identical CDR3. The genes are TRBV7-9 and TRBJ2-7, with D tentatively TRBD2 (5 bases). Germline assignment: CDR1 SEHNR and CDR2 FQNEAQ (reference sequence). The CDR3 sequence is 13 residues long. V was trimmed by 5 bases and J by 1 base, leaving 9 bases between them. CDR3 DNA sequence: TGTGCCAGCAGCAGCCGGGATTCCTACGAGCAGTACTTC. It is translated as CASSSRDSYEQYF.

V and J are TRBV30 and TRBJ1-2; TRBD1 matches 7 bases. Germline V gene sequence: CDR1 GTSNPN, CDR2 SVGIG (reference sequence). This CDR3 region has 14 residues. V gave up 0 bases and J gave up 5 bases; unmatched junction bases: 6. The CDR3 region has the DNA TGTGCCTGGAGTGTAACCGACAGGGATTATGGCTACACCTTC. Translation: CAWSVTDRDYGYTF.

The chain uses TRBV7-6 and TRBJ2-1; unclear D gene. The CDR3 extends over 14 amino acids. Germline CDR1 reads SGHVS; CDR2 reads FNYEAQ. V lost 5 bases and J 6 bases, leaving 14 bases between the germline ends. CDR3 DNA sequence: TGTGCCAGCAGCCCTTGGCTGGGATTCAATGAGCAGTTCTTC. Translating gives CASSPWLGFNEQFF.

This sequence joins TRBV4-1 and TRBJ2-1; D is tentatively TRBD1 or TRBD2 (5 bases each). The germline gives CDR1 MGHRA, CDR2 YSYEKL. CDR3 length: 15 amino acids. Trimming took 3 bases from V and 6 from J, leaving 15 bases between them. CDR3 sequence: CASSHQGPILNEQFF. CDR3 coding DNA: TGCGCCAGCAGCCACCAGGGACCGATCCTCAATGAGCAGTTCTTC.

The V call is TRBV4-2, the J call TRBJ2-3; 8 nucleotides align to TRBD1. Germline V gene sequence: CDR1 LGHNA, CDR2 YNFKEQ. The trim removed 1 base at V and 0 bases at J, leaving 9 bases unmatched. The CDR3 is 18 residues long. The DNA of the CDR3 is TGTGCCAGCAGCCAAGCAGGGGGCCCATTCGCTAGCACAGATACGCAGTATTTT. Translation: CASSQAGGPFASTDTQYF.

This clone was observed a single time. The gene calls are TRBV5-5 and TRBJ1-6, with D tentatively TRBD1 (6 bases). The V gene's germline CDR1 is SGHKS and CDR2 YYEKEE (reference sequence). The CDR3 is 18 amino acids. The V end lost 1 base, the J end lost 9 bases, and 23 bases lay between the germline ends. In DNA, the CDR3 is TGTGCCAGCAGCTTGACCTTCCCCGAGGACAGTAGGGGTTCACCCCTCCACTTT. Translation: CASSLTFPEDSRGSPLHF.

The chain joins TRBV28 to TRBJ2-7; tentative D call: TRBD1 (6 bases). The V and J ends lost 3 bases and 0 bases respectively, with 12 bases between them. Per germline, CDR1 MDHEN and CDR2 SYDVKM. The CDR3 runs to 15 residues. CDR3 in DNA: TGTGCCAGCAGTTTGGAACAGGGTTCCTCCTACGAGCAGTACTTC. Translated, it gives CASSLEQGSSYEQYF.

The chain combines TRBV4-1 with TRBJ1-1, with no clear D. Trimming cost V 0 bases and J 1 base, with 18 bases left between them. From germline, CDR1 is MGHRA and CDR2 YSYEKL. This CDR3 is 18 amino acids long. This CDR3 is CASSQETPATAGNTEAFF. CDR3 in DNA: TGCGCCAGCAGCCAAGAGACTCCGGCAACCGCCGGGAACACTGAAGCTTTCTTT.

The genes are TRBV6-1 and TRBJ2-7; maybe TRBD2 (6 bases). Trimming shortened V by 6 bases and J by 3 bases, and 18 bases separated the two germline ends. The CDR3 has 15 residues. Germline V gene sequence: CDR1 MNHNS, CDR2 SASEGT. The CDR3 sequence: CASRDHPWGDYEQYF. The CDR3 region has the DNA TGTGCCAGCAGAGACCACCCTTGGGGGGACTACGAGCAGTACTTC.

CDR3 residues: CASSPDNNYGYTF. The CDR3 DNA reads TGTGCCAGCAGCCCGGACAATAACTATGGCTACACCTTC. The chain has TRBV5-6 and TRBJ1-2; possibly TRBD1 for D (5 bases). Germline V gives CDR1 SGHDT, CDR2 YYEEEE. This CDR3 region has 13 residues. Trimming shortened V by 4 bases and J by 1 base, and 8 bases separated the two germline ends.

The rearrangement links TRBV7-9 to TRBJ1-1; D possibly corresponds to TRBD1 (5 bases). V was pared by 2 bases and J by 5 bases, with 12 bases between. CDR3 length equals 14 residues. Germline CDR1 is SEHNR and CDR2 is FQNEAQ (reference sequence). The CDR3 spells CASSLKGDGTEAFF. For the CDR3, the DNA is TGTGCCAGCAGCTTAAAAGGGGATGGGACTGAAGCTTTCTTT.

The chain joins TRBV13 to TRBJ2-7, with 12 bases lining up with TRBD1. From germline, CDR1 is PRHDT and CDR2 FYEKMQ (reference sequence). The CDR3 is 15 residues long. The J segment lost 5 bases and the V segment lost 4 bases, leaving 6 bases of the junction unmatched. CDR3 loop: CASSSPGQGAHEQYF. CDR3 bases: TGTGCCAGCAGCTCCCCGGGACAGGGGGCCCACGAGCAGTACTTC.

V usage is TRBV6-5 and J usage is TRBJ1-1, with no clear D. CDR1 is MNHEY and CDR2 is SVGAGI in the germline V gene. V lost 0 bases to trimming and J lost 8 bases, with 10 bases between them. The CDR3 runs 13 residues. The DNA for the CDR3 is TGTGCCAGCAGTTACTCGAATTGGTACGAAGCTTTCTTT. Translating it yields CASSYSNWYEAFF.

The rearrangement uses TRBV2 and TRBJ2-7, with D perhaps TRBD1 (6 bases). The CDR3 spans 13 residues. The germline gives CDR1 SNHLY, CDR2 FYNNEI. V lost 2 bases and J 6 bases, leaving 11 bases between the germline ends. Here the CDR3 DNA reads TGTGCCAGCAGTGAAATGGGGGCTGGCGAGCAGTACTTC. This gives the protein CASSEMGAGEQYF.

The V call is TRBV9, the J call TRBJ1-4, with a weak D call TRBD1 (6 bases). The CDR3 runs 15 residues. Trimming cost V 3 bases and J 5 bases, with 14 bases left between them. Germline values: CDR1 SGDLS, CDR2 YYNGEE. The CDR3 reads CASSAQQGHNEKLFF. DNA of the CDR3: TGTGCCAGCAGCGCCCAACAGGGACACAATGAAAAACTGTTTTTT.

The rearrangement joins TRBV13 to TRBJ2-1; 7 positions agree with TRBD2. The CDR3 length is 15 residues. V lost 1 base and J lost 7; bases outside the gene matches: 7. Germline CDR1 reads PRHDT; CDR2 reads FYEKMQ (reference sequence). CDR3 DNA: TGTGCCAGCAGCTTAGAGGGGCTAGCGGATAATGAGCAGTTCTTC. It translates to CASSLEGLADNEQFF.

The V and J genes are TRBV13 and TRBJ2-7, with D perhaps TRBD1 or TRBD2 (6 bases each). The CDR3 contains 15 residues. Germline CDR1 PRHDT, CDR2 FYEKMQ (reference sequence). V was clipped by 4 bases and J by 2 bases, with 15 bases between them. The chain's CDR3 is CASSSRGGLTYEQYF. As DNA, the CDR3 is TGTGCCAGCAGCTCCAGGGGAGGTCTGACCTACGAGCAGTACTTC. The full variable domain, with the rest looked up from reference TRBV13 and TRBJ2-7, is AAGVIQSPRHLIKEKRETATLKCYPIPRHDTVYWYQQGPGQDPQFLISFYEKMQSDKGSIPDRFSAQQFSDYHSELNMSSLELGDSALYFCASSSRGGLTYEQYFGPGTRLTVT.

This rearrangement joins TRBV29-1 to TRBJ1-2, with D possibly being TRBD1 (5 bases). Germline loops: CDR1 SQVTM, CDR2 ANQGSEA. With 3 bases removed from V and 10 bases from J, the gap between germline ends came to 18 bases. The CDR3 contains 13 residues. The CDR3 loop reads CSVEQDGAGDYTF. Here the CDR3 DNA reads TGCAGCGTTGAGCAGGACGGCGCGGGGGACTACACCTTC.

V is TRBV19 and J is TRBJ1-6; D might be TRBD1 (6 bases). CDR3 length: 16 amino acids. The germline V gene has CDR1 LNHDA and CDR2 SQIVND (reference sequence). V lost 10 bases to trimming and J lost 0 bases, with 16 bases between them. CDR3 residues: CATSGTTSSYNSPLHF. In nucleotides, the CDR3 is TGTGCCACCTCCGGGACAACGAGCTCCTATAATTCACCCCTCCACTTT. Full variable domain (missing parts from reference TRBV19 and TRBJ1-6): DGGITQSPKYLFRKEGQNVTLSCEQNLNHDAMYWYRQDPGQGLRLIYYSQIVNDFQKGDIAEGYSVSREKKESFPLTVTSAQKNPTAFYLCATSGTTSSYNSPLHFGNGTRLTVT.

The chain uses TRBV5-1 and TRBJ2-5; D perhaps matches TRBD1 (6 bases). Germline lookup yields CDR1 SGHRS and CDR2 YFSETQ. V lost 0 bases to trimming and J lost 5 bases, with 14 bases between them. There are 15 residues in the CDR3. This CDR3 reads CASSLDYRTVETQYF. In DNA, the CDR3 is TGCGCCAGCAGCTTGGACTACCGGACAGTGGAGACCCAGTACTTC. Using reference TRBV5-1 and TRBJ2-5 for the parts outside the CDR3, the full variable domain is KAGVTQTPRYLIKTRGQQVTLSCSPISGHRSVSWYQQTPGQGLQFLFEYFSETQRNKGNFPGRFSGRQFSNSRSEMNVSTLELGDSALYLCASSLDYRTVETQYFGPGTRLLVL.

The chain employs TRBV4-2 and TRBJ1-2; 8 nucleotides line up with TRBD1. There are 13 residues in the CDR3. Germline CDR1 and CDR2: LGHNA and YNFKEQ. The junction had 5 bases not matched to a gene; V was cut back by 7 bases and J by 4 bases. CDR3 region: CASNDRGGYGYTF. Here the CDR3 DNA reads TGTGCCAGCAACGACAGGGGTGGCTATGGCTACACCTTC.

This clone was counted a few times. The same CDR3 arises from other DNA sequences in this sample as well. The chain links TRBV5-1 to TRBJ2-7, with D uncertain. The CDR3 consists of 13 residues. Deletions cut 0 bases from V and 1 base from J, with 5 bases between. CDR1 SGHRS and CDR2 YFSETQ come from the germline V gene. This CDR3 reads CASSLAGSYEQYF. The CDR3 DNA is TGCGCCAGCAGCTTGGCCGGGTCCTACGAGCAGTACTTC.

V gene TRBV2 combines with J gene TRBJ2-1; D remains ambiguous. The V and J ends lost 7 bases and 0 bases respectively, with 13 bases between them. The germline gives CDR1 SNHLY, CDR2 FYNNEI. The CDR3 is made up of 15 amino acids. In DNA form, the CDR3 reads TGTGCCAGCATGAGCCCAGAATACTCCTACAATGAGCAGTTCTTC. This gives the protein CASMSPEYSYNEQFF.

The rearrangement links TRBV4-3 to TRBJ2-6; D not resolved. The CDR3 loop spans 16 amino acids. Trimming removed 0 bases at V and 2 bases at J, with 8 bases between. Germline V CDR1 and CDR2: LGHNA, YSLEER. This CDR3 is CASSQDLSPGANVLTF. The CDR3 DNA follows: TGCGCCAGCAGCCAAGATCTGTCACCTGGGGCCAACGTCCTGACTTTC.

On this clone itself: The sample has other DNA sequences that encode this CDR3 too. The chain uses TRBV5-1 and TRBJ1-4; D is ambiguous. V dropped 3 bases and J dropped 0 bases, with 6 bases sitting between them. This CDR3 comprises 14 residues. Germline values: CDR1 SGHRS, CDR2 YFSETQ. CDR3 amino acids: CASSSSATNEKLFF. The DNA of the CDR3 is TGCGCCAGCAGCTCCTCAGCAACTAATGAAAAACTGTTTTTT.

CDR3 sequence: CASSEGWTGVYGYTF. CDR3 nucleotides: TGTGCCAGCAGTGAGGGATGGACAGGGGTCTATGGCTACACCTTC. This chain links TRBV2 with TRBJ1-2; 9 nucleotides match TRBD1. V was pared by 3 bases and J by 4 bases, with 6 bases of the junction left unmatched. The CDR3 extends over 15 amino acids. CDR1 is SNHLY, CDR2 FYNNEI, per germline.

On this clone: An end of the junction does not agree with germline; a read error may underlie this. The chain is built from TRBV7-7 and TRBJ2-5; TRBD2 aligns across 13 bases. This CDR3 comprises 16 residues. CDR1 and CDR2 (germline): SSHAT, FNYEAQ (reference sequence). The CDR3: CASSPTSGRRMETQYF. CDR3 in DNA: TGTGCTAGCAGTCCGACTAGCGGGAGGAGAATGGAGACCCAGTACTTC.

This rearrangement joins TRBV11-2 to TRBJ2-1; TRBD1 agrees at 9 bases. This CDR3 contains 14 residues. Germline V lookup: CDR1 SGHAT, CDR2 FQNNGV. Trimming removed 5 bases from V and 9 bases from J; junction bases left unmatched: 8. The CDR3, as DNA: TGTGCCAGCAGCCTCGGGACAGGGTTAAGTGAGCAGTTCTTC. It is translated as CASSLGTGLSEQFF.

The chain couples TRBV6-1 to TRBJ2-5; 11 bases are a match to TRBD2. The V gene end was trimmed by 4 bases and the J gene end by 4 bases; junction bases not matched to a gene: 5. Germline V gives CDR1 MNHNS, CDR2 SASEGT. This CDR3 is 15 amino acids long. The CDR3 region is CASSVSGGVAETQYF. In DNA form, the CDR3 reads TGTGCCAGCAGTGTTAGCGGGGGGGTGGCAGAGACCCAGTACTTC.

J is TRBJ1-1 and V is TRBV27; no firm D call. The V gene lost 0 bases and the J gene lost 8 bases, with 10 bases spanning the gap. The CDR3 runs 13 residues. The germline CDR1 and CDR2 sequences are MNHEY and SMNVEV (reference sequence). CDR3: CASSLSLGWEAFF. CDR3 DNA: TGTGCCAGCAGTTTATCGCTTGGGTGGGAAGCTTTCTTT.